This T cell receptor (beta chain) is drawn from a study of blood T cell repertoires in COVID-19. The wider study: Specimens from acute and convalescent COVID-19 originated in the United States, Italy and Spain.

Original analysis: Nucleated cell counts were estimated from reference gene primer amplification. Sequencing was performed with immunoSEQ multiplex PCR; in TCRdb, only in-frame clones are kept and a portion is missing. D and trimming come from the DNA, and the V and J calls and clone size come from that table. The sample carries roughly 500,000 clones, approximately 89% recorded once. Followed over time, Seattle patients had been enrolled while infection was active. The receptor's source is a man younger than 35 with COVID-19, enrolled during active disease. Sequencing was done on a sample of peripheral blood.

The CDR3 sequence: CASSLSSGVNSPLHF. Here the CDR3 DNA reads TGCGCCAGCAGCTTGTCGTCGGGGGTAAATTCACCCCTCCACTTT. The chain recombines TRBV5-1 with TRBJ1-6, with D possibly matching TRBD1 (5 bases). Germline values: CDR1 SGHRS, CDR2 YFSETQ. This CDR3 comprises 15 residues. Trimming left V 1 base short and J 7 bases short, with 12 bases between.